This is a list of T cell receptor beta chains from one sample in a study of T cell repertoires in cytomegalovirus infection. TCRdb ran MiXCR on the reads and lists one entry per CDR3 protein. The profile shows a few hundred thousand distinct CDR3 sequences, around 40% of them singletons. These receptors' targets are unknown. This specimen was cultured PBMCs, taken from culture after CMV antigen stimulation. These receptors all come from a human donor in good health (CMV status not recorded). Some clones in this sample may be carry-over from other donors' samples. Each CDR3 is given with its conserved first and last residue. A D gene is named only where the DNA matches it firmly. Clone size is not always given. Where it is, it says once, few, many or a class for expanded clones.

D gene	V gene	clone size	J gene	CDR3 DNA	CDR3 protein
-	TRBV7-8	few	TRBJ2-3	TGTGCCAGCAGTTATACCCGGGTGAGGTTAGATACGCAGTATTTT	CASSYTRVRLDTQYF
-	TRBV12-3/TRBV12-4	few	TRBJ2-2	TGTGCCAGCAGTACCCGGGGTATAAACACCGGGGAGCTGTTTTTT	CASSTRGINTGELFF
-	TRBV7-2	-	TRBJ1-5	TGTGCCAGCAGCTCTCTTGGGGGGAGCAATCAGCCCCAGCATTTT	CASSSLGGSNQPQHF
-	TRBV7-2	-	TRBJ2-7	TGTGCCAGCAGCCATCCGCGCTCCTACGAGCAGTACTTC	CASSHPRSYEQYF
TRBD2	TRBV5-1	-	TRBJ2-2	TGCGCCAGCAGCCCGGGACTAGCGGCCGGGGAGCTGTTTTTT	CASSPGLAAGELFF
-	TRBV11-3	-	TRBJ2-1	TGTGCCAGCAGCCTGATGGGGAGTGAGCAGTTCTTC	CASSLMGSEQFF
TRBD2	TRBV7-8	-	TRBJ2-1	TGTGCCAGCAGCTCCCTAGCGGGAGGCTTGTCGGGTGAGCAGTTCTTC	CASSSLAGGLSGEQFF
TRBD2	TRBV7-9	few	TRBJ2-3	TGTGCCAGCAGCGAGGGACTAGCGGGAGGGTTCGGCACAGATACGCAGTATTTT	CASSEGLAGGFGTDTQYF
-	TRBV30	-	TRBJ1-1	TGTGCCTGGAGTCGTTGGACTGAAGCTTTCTTT	CAWSRWTEAFF
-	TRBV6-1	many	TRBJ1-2	TGTGCCAGCCGTGGCGGGAAGGGCTATGGCTACACCTTC	CASRGGKGYGYTF